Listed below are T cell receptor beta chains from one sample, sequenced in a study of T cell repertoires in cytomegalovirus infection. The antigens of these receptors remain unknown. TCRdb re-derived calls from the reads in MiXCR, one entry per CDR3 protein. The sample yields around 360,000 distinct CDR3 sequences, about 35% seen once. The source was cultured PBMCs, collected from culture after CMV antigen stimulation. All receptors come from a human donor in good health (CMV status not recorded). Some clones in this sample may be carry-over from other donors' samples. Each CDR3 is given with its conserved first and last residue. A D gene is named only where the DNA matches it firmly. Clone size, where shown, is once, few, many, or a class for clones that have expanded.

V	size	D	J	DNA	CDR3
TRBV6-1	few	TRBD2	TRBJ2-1	TGTGCCAGCAGTTCGTCTAGCGGGAGACATGAGCAGTTCTTC	CASSSSSGRHEQFF
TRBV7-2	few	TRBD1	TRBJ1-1	TGTGCCAGCAGCTCGTCAACAGGGGTCACTGAAGCTTTCTTT	CASSSSTGVTEAFF
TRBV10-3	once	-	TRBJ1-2	TGTGCCATAGAGGAGGGCTCCTATGGCTACACCTTC	CAIEEGSYGYTF
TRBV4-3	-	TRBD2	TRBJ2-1	TGCGCCAGCAGCCAAGATCCTAGCGGCAATGAGCAGTTCTTC	CASSQDPSGNEQFF
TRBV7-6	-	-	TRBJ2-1	TGTGCCAGCAGCTTAGAGCCCGCCGGCTCGGAGTTCTTC	CASSLEPAGSEFF
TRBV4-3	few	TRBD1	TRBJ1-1	TGCGCCAGCAGCCAAGAACAGACAGGGACTATGAACACTGAAGCTTTCTTT	CASSQEQTGTMNTEAFF
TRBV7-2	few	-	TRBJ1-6	TGTGCCAGCAGCTTAGGGGGGGTACAAATTTATTCACCCCTCCACTTT	CASSLGGVQIYSPLHF
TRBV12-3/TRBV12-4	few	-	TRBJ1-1	TGTGCCAGCAACCCCGGACAGACGAACACTGAAGCTTTCTTT	CASNPGQTNTEAFF
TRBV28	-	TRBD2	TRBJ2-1	TGTGCCAGCAGTTCCCTAGCGGGAGGTTGGTACAATGAGCAGTTCTTC	CASSSLAGGWYNEQFF
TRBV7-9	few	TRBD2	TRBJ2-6	TGTGCCAGCGGCACAATCTTAGCGGGTCCCGTAGGCGGCGGGGCCAACGTCCTGACTTTC	CASGTILAGPVGGGANVLTF
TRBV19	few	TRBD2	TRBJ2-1	TGTGCCAGTACCCAACGGCGGGGGGCGTACAATGAGCAGTTCTTC	CASTQRRGAYNEQFF
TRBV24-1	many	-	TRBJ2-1	TGTGCCACCAGTGATCCGGCAGGGTTCAACTACAATGAGCAGTTCTTC	CATSDPAGFNYNEQFF
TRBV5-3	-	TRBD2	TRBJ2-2	TGTGCCAGCAGCTTGGATGCGGGAGCCGGGGAGCTGTTTTTT	CASSLDAGAGELFF
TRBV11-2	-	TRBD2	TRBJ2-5	TGTGCCAGCAGCTTATTCCGACTAGCGGGAGTGGGTGAGACCCAGTACTTC	CASSLFRLAGVGETQYF
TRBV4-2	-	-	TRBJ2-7	TGTGCCAGCAGCCAAGCTCATACCTACGAGCAGTACTTC	CASSQAHTYEQYF
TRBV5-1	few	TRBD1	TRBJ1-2	TGCGCCAGCAGCTATGACAGGGGGTTTTTGGGCTACACCTTC	CASSYDRGFLGYTF
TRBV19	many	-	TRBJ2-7	TGTGCCAGTAGTCCCCTGACAGGCTCCTACGAGCAGTACTTC	CASSPLTGSYEQYF
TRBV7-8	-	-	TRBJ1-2	TGTGCCAGCAGCTCGTACAAAGCTAACTATGGCTACACCTTC	CASSSYKANYGYTF
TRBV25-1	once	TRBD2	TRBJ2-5	TGTGCCAGCGGCCCCCTAGCGGGACTTCAAGAGACCCAGTACTTC	CASGPLAGLQETQYF
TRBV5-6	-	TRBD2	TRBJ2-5	TGTGCCAGCAGCCCGACTAGCGGGATAGGGTTAGAGACCCAGTACTTC	CASSPTSGIGLETQYF
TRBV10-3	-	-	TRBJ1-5	TGTGCCATCAGTGGATCCGGTAATCAGCCCCAGCATTTT	CAISGSGNQPQHF
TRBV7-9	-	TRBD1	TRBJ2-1	TGTGCCAGCAGCACCCGGGACAGCGAGCAGTTCTTC	CASSTRDSEQFF
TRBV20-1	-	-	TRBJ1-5	TGCAGTGCTTTGGCCCCCCGAGGAGGGATCGGGCAGCCCCAGCATTTT	CSALAPRGGIGQPQHF
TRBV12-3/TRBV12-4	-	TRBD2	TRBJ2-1	TGTGCCAGCAGATACACTAGCGGGAATCGTGAGCAGTTCTTC	CASRYTSGNREQFF
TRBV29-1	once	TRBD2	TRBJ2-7	TGCAGCGCCGGGGGACTAGCTCTCCACGAGCAGTACTTC	CSAGGLALHEQYF
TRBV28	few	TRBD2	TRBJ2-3	TGTGCCAGCAGTCCCACTACTCCTAGCTTGGGGAGGGCAGATACGCAGTATTTT	CASSPTTPSLGRADTQYF
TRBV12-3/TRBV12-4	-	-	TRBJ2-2	TGTGCCAGCAGCCGAAATACACAAGGCACCGGGGAGCTGTTTTTT	CASSRNTQGTGELFF
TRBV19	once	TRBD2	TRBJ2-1	TGTGCCAGTAGTATAGAAAGACTAGCGGGAGTGGGTTACAATGAGCAGTTCTTC	CASSIERLAGVGYNEQFF
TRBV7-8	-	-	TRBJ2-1	TGTGCCAGCAGCCAAGGCCAGCGACCTTTCTACAATGAGCAGTTCTTC	CASSQGQRPFYNEQFF
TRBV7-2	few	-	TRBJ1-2	TGTGCCAGCAGCTTAGCGGAGGGGCGGAAAAATGGCTACACCTTC	CASSLAEGRKNGYTF
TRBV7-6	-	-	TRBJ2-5	TGTGCCAGCCGTGGGCTCCCTGGGACCCAAGAGACCCAGTACTTC	CASRGLPGTQETQYF
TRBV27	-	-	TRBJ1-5	TGTGCCAGCAGTACACTATACGGCAATCAGCCCCAGCATTTT	CASSTLYGNQPQHF
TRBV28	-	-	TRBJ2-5	TGTGCCAGTTCACGGGCAGGGTATGAAGAGACCCAGTACTTC	CASSRAGYEETQYF
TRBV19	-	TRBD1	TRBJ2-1	TGTGCCAGTAGTGGGACGCGACAGGGAACTGAGCAGTTCTTC	CASSGTRQGTEQFF
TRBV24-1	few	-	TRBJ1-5	TGTGCCACCAGTGACCACACGGGGAGCCCGAGCAATCAGCCCCAGCATTTT	CATSDHTGSPSNQPQHF
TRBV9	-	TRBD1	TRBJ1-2	TGTGCCAGCAGCGGAACAGGGGGCTTTGGCTACACCTTC	CASSGTGGFGYTF
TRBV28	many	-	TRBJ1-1	TGTGCCAGCAGTTCGGGGGGCGCAAAATCTGAAGCTTTCTTT	CASSSGGAKSEAFF
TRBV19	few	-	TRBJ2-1	TGTGCCAGTAGTGAGACTAGTGAGCAGTTCTTC	CASSETSEQFF
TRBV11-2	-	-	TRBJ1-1	TGTGCCAGCAGCTTAGGCCTCAGGGGCACTGAAGCTTTCTTT	CASSLGLRGTEAFF
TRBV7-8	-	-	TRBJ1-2	TGTGCCAGCAGCCAGTTTCCCCTTAACTATGGCTACACCTTC	CASSQFPLNYGYTF
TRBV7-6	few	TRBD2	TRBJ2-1	TGTGCCAGCAGCTTAAGTAGCGGGCCCTCCTACAATGAGCAGTTCTTC	CASSLSSGPSYNEQFF
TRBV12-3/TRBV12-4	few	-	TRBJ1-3	TGTGCCAGCAGTCGAGACGCGGCTGGAAACACCATATATTTT	CASSRDAAGNTIYF
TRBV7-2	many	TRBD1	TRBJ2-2	TGTGCCAGCAGCATACAGGGGGAGTTAACCGGGGAGCTGTTTTTT	CASSIQGELTGELFF
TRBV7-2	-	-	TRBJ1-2	TGTGCCAGCAGCTTAGCCCGGGGGGGATTACAGGGCGATGGCTACACCTTC	CASSLARGGLQGDGYTF
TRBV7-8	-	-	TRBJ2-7	TGTGCCAGCAGCTTACGGGAGCACTCCTACGAGCAGTACTTC	CASSLREHSYEQYF
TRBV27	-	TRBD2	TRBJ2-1	TGTGCCAGCAGTTTATCGTTGGGAGCGGGACCCCCTCGGAATGAGCAGTTCTTC	CASSLSLGAGPPRNEQFF
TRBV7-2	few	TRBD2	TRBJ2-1	TGTGCCAGCAGCTTTTTCGGCCTAGCGGACGACAATGAGCAGTTCTTC	CASSFFGLADDNEQFF